The TCR beta chain described here comes from a study of beta chain features in type 1 diabetes. A CD45RO/CCR7/CD25/CD127/CD95/CD27 panel sorted naive, central memory, regulatory and stem cell-like memory CD4+ cells. The sequenced template was cDNA made from the entire isolated RNA. Profiling relied on immunoSEQ multiplex PCR, and the TCRdb table lists in-frame clones only, not all of them. The table includes about 260,000 clones, about 20% detected once. With regard to this clone: What it recognizes is unknown. Other DNA sequences in this specimen translate into the identical CDR3.

Whole-study findings and limits: A pattern of fewer insertions and more deletions at VDJ junctions was seen in type 1 diabetes patients. TCRB CDR3 length was moderately but significantly reduced in all four CD4+ subsets of Type 1 diabetes patients. Compared with healthy donors, patients appeared to share more similar naive, central memory and regulatory TCRB repertoires. Here, the possible influence of HLA type (on TCRB rearrangement) remained unresolved.

Germline V gene sequence: CDR1 GTSNPN, CDR2 SVGIG (reference sequence). There are 13 residues in the CDR3. J gave up 4 bases and V 1 base, and 1 base lay outside the gene matches. Sequencing input: naive CD4+ T cells from blood. The sequence came from a woman in her thirties or forties with type 1 diabetes. V and J are TRBV30 and TRBJ1-1, with TRBD1 identical over 9 bases. This CDR3 reads CAWSGQGGTEAFF. CDR3 in DNA: TGTGCCTGGAGTGGACAGGGGGGCACTGAAGCTTTCTTT.